These 10 T cell receptor beta chains were sequenced from one sample in a study of OX40 agonist ivuxolimab in advanced cancers. Assay: immunoSEQ multiplex PCR; the TCRdb copy retains only in-frame clones and omits some. The sample gives 65,000 to 80,000 clones, around 90% of which show up once; approximately 0.3% is in the top ten. The sequenced sample was CD4+ or CD8+ T cells sorted from blood, obtained in a trial of the OX40 agonist ivuxolimab. The receptor source for this set is an adult with an advanced solid tumor such as melanoma, head and neck, liver or kidney cancer.

This clone is a singleton in its sample. This chain connects TRBV2 to TRBJ2-4; D perhaps matches TRBD2 (6 bases). Germline V gene data show CDR1 as SNHLY and CDR2 as FYNNEI. The V gene lost 3 bases and the J gene lost 7 bases, with 10 bases spanning the gap. CDR3 length equals 13 residues. The CDR3 is CASSDGRANIQYF. CDR3 sequence (DNA): TGTGCCAGCAGTGACGGGAGAGCGAACATTCAGTACTTC.

The chain carries TRBV5-1 and TRBJ2-7, with TRBD1 matching over 7 bases. Per germline, CDR1 SGHRS and CDR2 YFSETQ. Trimming at V came to 3 bases and at J to 3 bases, leaving 3 bases not matched to a gene. The CDR3 spans 13 residues. The CDR3 loop is CASSYDRVYEQYF. Written as DNA, the CDR3 is TGCGCCAGCAGCTACGACAGGGTCTACGAGCAGTACTTC.

The V and J genes are TRBV5-1 and TRBJ2-3; 14 positions match TRBD2. This CDR3 is 18 amino acids long. Germline loops: CDR1 SGHRS, CDR2 YFSETQ. V lost 3 bases to trimming and J lost 3 bases; unmatched junction nucleotides: 9. CDR3 bases: TGCGCCAGCAGCTCTGGGACTAGCGGGAGCAAAGGGACAGATACGCAGTATTTT. The encoded protein is CASSSGTSGSKGTDTQYF.

This clone has a handful of counts. The rearrangement links TRBV9 to TRBJ2-3, with TRBD2 matching over 9 bases. This CDR3 has 16 amino acids. V dropped 4 bases and J dropped 6; count of bases not matched to a gene: 12. CDR1 is SGDLS and CDR2 is YYNGEE in the germline V gene. The CDR3, as DNA: TGTGCCAGCAGCACGCTTCCGGGACTAGCTTCGGATACGCAGTATTTT. Protein: CASSTLPGLASDTQYF.

Concerning this clone itself: The identical CDR3 is also encoded by other nucleotide sequences in the sample. The V and J genes are TRBV11-2 and TRBJ2-1; 11 nucleotides line up with TRBD2. After removal of 5 bases from V and 5 bases from J, the junction contained 8 bases not matched to a gene. This CDR3 spans 16 amino acids. Germline V lookup: CDR1 SGHAT, CDR2 FQNNGV. The CDR3 is CASSLTSGSTHNEQFF. The DNA for the CDR3 is TGTGCCAGCAGCCTCACTAGCGGGAGTACCCACAATGAGCAGTTCTTC.

The genes are TRBV27 and TRBJ1-1; no firm D call. V lost 5 bases to trimming and J lost 7 bases, with 14 bases between them. The V gene's germline CDR1 is MNHEY and CDR2 SMNVEV (reference sequence). CDR3 length: 13 amino acids. DNA of the CDR3: TGTGCCAGCAGTACCCCTATGGGGAGTGAAGCTTTCTTT. Translated: CASSTPMGSEAFF.

This sequence joins TRBV5-5 and TRBJ2-7; TRBD2 agrees at 10 bases. The germline V gene has CDR1 SGHKS and CDR2 YYEKEE (reference sequence). The ends lost 0 bases at V and 3 bases at J; junction bases unmatched: 3. This CDR3 is 15 amino acids long. The DNA for the CDR3 is TGTGCCAGCAGCTTGGTGTCTAGCGGGAGCTACGAGCAGTACTTC. Translating it yields CASSLVSSGSYEQYF.

The V and J genes are TRBV12-5 and TRBJ2-1; D might be TRBD1 (6 bases). Trimming stripped 1 base from V and 4 bases from J, with 14 bases between. This CDR3 comprises 16 residues. From germline, CDR1 is LGHNT and CDR2 FRNRAP. Written as DNA, the CDR3 is TGTGCTAGTGGTTTGGGGCAAGGACAGCTTTACAATGAGCAGTTCTTC. Translation gives CASGLGQGQLYNEQFF.

The CDR3 sequence is CASSFGGRSNYGYTF. As DNA, the CDR3 is TGTGCCAGCAGTTTTGGAGGGAGGTCTAACTATGGCTACACCTTC. The chain combines TRBV27 with TRBJ1-2, with D unclear. Trimming took 3 bases from V and 0 from J, leaving 11 bases between them. CDR1 and CDR2 from the germline V gene are MNHEY and SMNVEV (reference sequence). The length of the CDR3 is 15 residues.

The chain is built from TRBV15 and TRBJ2-7, with 7 bases lining up with TRBD1. V lost 5 bases to trimming and J lost 3 bases; unmatched junction nucleotides: 4. Per the germline V gene, CDR1 is LNHNV and CDR2 is YYDKDF (reference sequence). This CDR3 contains 13 residues. The DNA for the CDR3 is TGTGCCACCAGCGGGGGACAGCGCTACGAGCAGTACTTC. It codes for CATSGGQRYEQYF.